Shown below are 5 T cell receptor beta chains from a single sample sequenced in a study of blood T cell repertoires in COVID-19. Only in-frame clones appear in the TCRdb table, and some are missing; sequencing was by immunoSEQ multiplex PCR. The table lists about 200,000 clones, 88% of them singletons. The specimen sequenced was peripheral blood. All receptors come from a man aged 50-60 years with COVID-19, enrolled during active disease.

V usage is TRBV2 and J usage is TRBJ2-1, with TRBD2 matching over 10 bases. Germline CDR1 is SNHLY and CDR2 is FYNNEI. V was clipped by 1 base and J by 5 bases; unmatched bases: 2. This CDR3 is 15 amino acids long. The CDR3: CASSEGTSGDNEQFF. The CDR3 DNA sequence: TGTGCCAGCAGTGAAGGGACTAGCGGCGACAATGAGCAGTTCTTC.

The rearrangement links TRBV30 to TRBJ2-7; perhaps TRBD2 as D (6 bases). The V gene lost 2 bases and the J gene lost 2 bases, with 10 bases spanning the gap. The CDR3 runs to 13 residues. Germline-derived CDR1 and CDR2 are GTSNPN and SVGIG (reference sequence). CDR3 nucleotides: TGTGCCTGGAGTAGGGACTTGACCTACGAGCAGTACTTC. Protein: CAWSRDLTYEQYF. Combining the CDR3 with reference TRBV30 and TRBJ2-7 gives the whole variable domain SQTIHQWPATLVQPVGSPLSLECTVEGTSNPNLYWYRQAAGRGLQLLFYSVGIGQISSEVPQNLSASRPQDRQFILSSKKLLLSDSGFYLCAWSRDLTYEQYFGPGTRLTVT.

This clone was detected only once. The chain uses TRBV28 and TRBJ1-2; a possible D gene is TRBD1 (5 bases). V was pared by 7 bases and J by 3 bases, with 21 bases between. Germline V gene data show CDR1 as MDHEN and CDR2 as SYDVKM. This CDR3 is built from 16 residues. The CDR3 protein is CASTLMGGVKHYGYTF. The CDR3 DNA reads TGTGCCAGCACCCTCATGGGGGGGGTAAAACACTATGGCTACACCTTC.

The CDR3 reads CASSYRAGANVLTF. The CDR3, as DNA: TGTGCCAGCAGTTACCGAGCTGGGGCCAACGTCCTGACTTTC. The chain joins TRBV6-2 or TRBV6-3 to TRBJ2-6; D is uncertain. The V end lost 2 bases, the J end lost 2 bases, and 4 bases lay between the germline ends. Per germline, CDR1 MNHEY and CDR2 SVGEGT. CDR3 length equals 14 residues.

The V and J genes are TRBV28 and TRBJ1-5; TRBD1 agrees at 9 bases. The ends lost 5 bases at V and 4 bases at J; junction bases unmatched: 6. The CDR3 is 15 amino acids. Germline V CDR1 and CDR2: MDHEN, SYDVKM. The CDR3 DNA is TGTGCCAGCAGTCGAACAGGGGGCGGGAATCAGCCCCAGCATTTT. Translation: CASSRTGGGNQPQHF.